This T cell receptor beta chain was documented in a study of blood T cell repertoires in COVID-19. V lost 3 bases, J lost 8 bases, and 17 bases lay in between. Germline values: CDR1 SGHTA, CDR2 FQGNSA. This CDR3 comprises 15 residues. Which cohort a participant joined came from the clinical history participants gave. Only in-frame clones appear in the TCRdb table, and some are missing; sequencing was by immunoSEQ multiplex PCR. The sample has 250,000 to 350,000 clones, around 89% seen once; the top ten hold 2% to 2.5%. This TCR was sampled from an older woman in a cohort exposed to, infected with or recovered from COVID-19 (not recorded which). The chain recombines TRBV7-2 with TRBJ2-1; D possibly corresponds to TRBD1 (6 bases). Sequenced: PBMCs or T cells enriched from blood (not recorded which). The CDR3 nucleotides read TGTGCCAGCAGCTTCAGGGGTCCTCGCCTCGATGAGCAGTTCTTC. Translation gives CASSFRGPRLDEQFF.